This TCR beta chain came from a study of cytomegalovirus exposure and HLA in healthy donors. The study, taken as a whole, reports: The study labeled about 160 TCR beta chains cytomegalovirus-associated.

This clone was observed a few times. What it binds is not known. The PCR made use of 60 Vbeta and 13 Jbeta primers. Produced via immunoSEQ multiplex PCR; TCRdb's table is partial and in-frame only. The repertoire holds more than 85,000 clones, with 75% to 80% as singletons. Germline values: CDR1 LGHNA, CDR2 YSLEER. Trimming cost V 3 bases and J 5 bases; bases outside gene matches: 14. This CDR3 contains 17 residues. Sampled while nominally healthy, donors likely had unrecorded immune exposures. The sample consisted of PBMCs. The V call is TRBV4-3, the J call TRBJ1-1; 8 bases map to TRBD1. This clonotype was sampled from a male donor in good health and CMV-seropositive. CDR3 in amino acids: CASSQDGQGRVRTEAFF. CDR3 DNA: TGCGCCAGCAGCCAGGACGGACAGGGCCGAGTGAGGACTGAAGCTTTCTTT.